This passage covers 6 T cell receptor beta chains from one sample sequenced in a study of T cell responses to AZD1222 COVID-19 vaccine listed by TCRdb under 2021. Preparation of the library involved the immunoSEQ multiplex PCR assay. TCRdb took this table from immuneACCESS and kept in-frame rearrangements with V and J called. Such tables lack part of the clones; where checked against another copy, unresolved V genes explain under half of the gap, and the rest is unexplained. Present in this sample are roughly 160,000 clones, 85% to 95% of which were seen just once. The ten biggest clones cover about 1% of the sample. The sample's time point label is to be understood as: baseline before first vaccination. The sample in question was peripheral blood, obtained on day 0 of AZD1222 vaccination. The origin of the receptors is an adult in good health.

This chain joins TRBV9 and TRBJ2-7, with no clear D. The V gene lost 0 bases and the J gene lost 0 bases, with 7 bases spanning the gap. This CDR3 region has 14 residues. Germline CDR1 is SGDLS and CDR2 is YYNGEE. CDR3 amino acids: CASSVGATSYEQYF. The CDR3 DNA sequence: TGTGCCAGCAGCGTAGGGGCTACCTCCTACGAGCAGTACTTC. Full variable domain (missing parts from reference TRBV9 and TRBJ2-7): DSGVTQTPKHLITATGQRVTLRCSPRSGDLSVYWYQQSLDQGLQFLIQYYNGEERAKGNILERFSAQQFPDLHSELNLSSLELGDSALYFCASSVGATSYEQYFGPGTRLTVT.

The genes are TRBV9 and TRBJ2-3; TRBD2 aligns across 8 bases. CDR1 SGDLS and CDR2 YYNGEE come from the germline V gene. V shed 0 bases and J 4 bases; nucleotides not matched to a gene: 4. The CDR3 is 15 amino acids. The CDR3 coding sequence is TGTGCCAGCAGCGTAGATTCGGGGGGGCCAGATACGCAGTATTTT. Protein: CASSVDSGGPDTQYF. Full variable domain (outside the CDR3, taken from reference TRBV9 and TRBJ2-3): DSGVTQTPKHLITATGQRVTLRCSPRSGDLSVYWYQQSLDQGLQFLIQYYNGEERAKGNILERFSAQQFPDLHSELNLSSLELGDSALYFCASSVDSGGPDTQYFGPGTRLTVL.

The genes are TRBV3-1 (or the pseudogene TRBV3-2) and TRBJ1-1; D gene unclear. Germline lookup yields CDR1 LGHDT and CDR2 YNNKEL (reference sequence). This CDR3 region has 16 residues. V was cut by 5 bases and J by 0 bases, with 16 bases left in between. In DNA, the CDR3 is TGTGCCAGCAGCTCCCCCCGGACGGGGATGAACACTGAAGCTTTCTTT. It is translated as CASSSPRTGMNTEAFF.

J is TRBJ1-5 and V is TRBV9; a possible D gene is TRBD1 (5 bases). The CDR3 is 14 residues long. Germline V gives CDR1 SGDLS, CDR2 YYNGEE. Deletions cut 0 bases from V and 5 bases from J, with 9 bases between. The CDR3 is CASSVGPGYQPQHF. The CDR3 DNA sequence: TGTGCCAGCAGCGTAGGCCCAGGGTATCAGCCCCAGCATTTT. The full variable domain, its missing parts supplied by reference TRBV9 and TRBJ1-5, is DSGVTQTPKHLITATGQRVTLRCSPRSGDLSVYWYQQSLDQGLQFLIQYYNGEERAKGNILERFSAQQFPDLHSELNLSSLELGDSALYFCASSVGPGYQPQHFGDGTRLSIL.

The V and J genes are TRBV10-1 and TRBJ1-2; D is ambiguous. CDR3 length equals 8 residues. Trimming pared 10 bases from V and 9 bases from J, leaving 6 bases between. Germline V CDR1 and CDR2: WNHNN, SYGVQD (reference sequence). The CDR3 region has the DNA TGCGCCAACGGTTGCTACACCTTC. Protein product: CANGCYTF.

The chain links TRBV18 to TRBJ2-2; D is perhaps TRBD1 (6 bases). The CDR3 sequence is 16 residues long. V was cut by 6 bases and J by 1 base, with 15 bases left in between. CDR1 and CDR2 from the germline V gene are KGHSH and LQKENI. In DNA, the CDR3 is TGTGCCAGCTCGAGACCGGGACATCTGAACACCGGGGAGCTGTTTTTT. It encodes CASSRPGHLNTGELFF.